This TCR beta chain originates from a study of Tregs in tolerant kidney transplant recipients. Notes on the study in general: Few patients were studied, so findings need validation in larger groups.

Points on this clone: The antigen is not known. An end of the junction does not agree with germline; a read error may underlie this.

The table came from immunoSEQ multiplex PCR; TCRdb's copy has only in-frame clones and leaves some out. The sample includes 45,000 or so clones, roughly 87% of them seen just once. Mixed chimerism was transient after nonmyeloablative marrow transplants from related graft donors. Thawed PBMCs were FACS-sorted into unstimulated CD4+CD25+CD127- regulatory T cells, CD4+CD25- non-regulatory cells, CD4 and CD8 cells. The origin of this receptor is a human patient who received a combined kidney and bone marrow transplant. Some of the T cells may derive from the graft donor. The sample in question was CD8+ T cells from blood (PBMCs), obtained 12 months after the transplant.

The CDR3 DNA sequence: TGTGCCAGTAGGCCCTTTAGCGGAGGCACAGATGCGCAGTATTTT. Residues: CASRPFSGGTDAQYF. The chain carries TRBV19 and TRBJ2-3; the D gene is possibly TRBD2 (6 bases). The CDR3 is 15 amino acids. Per the germline V gene, CDR1 is LNHDA and CDR2 is SQIVND (reference sequence).